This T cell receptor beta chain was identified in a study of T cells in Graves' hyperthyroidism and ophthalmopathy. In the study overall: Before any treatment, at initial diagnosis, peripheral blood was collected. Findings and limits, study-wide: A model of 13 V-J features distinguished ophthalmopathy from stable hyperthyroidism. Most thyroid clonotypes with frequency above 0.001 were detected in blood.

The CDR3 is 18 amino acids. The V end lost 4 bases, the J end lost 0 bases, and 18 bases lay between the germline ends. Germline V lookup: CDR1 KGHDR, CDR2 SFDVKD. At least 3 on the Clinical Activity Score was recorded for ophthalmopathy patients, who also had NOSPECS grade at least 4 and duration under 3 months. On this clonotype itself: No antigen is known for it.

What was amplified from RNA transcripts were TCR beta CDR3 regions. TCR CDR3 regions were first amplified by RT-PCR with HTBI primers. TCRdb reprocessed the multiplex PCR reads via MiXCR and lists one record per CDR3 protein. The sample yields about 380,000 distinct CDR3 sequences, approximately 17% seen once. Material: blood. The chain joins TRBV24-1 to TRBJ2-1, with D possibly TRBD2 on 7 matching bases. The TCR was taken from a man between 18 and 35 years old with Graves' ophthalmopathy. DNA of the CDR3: TGTGCCACCAGTGAGGCGGGGGCTGCCTTTAGCTCCTACAATGAGCAGTTCTTC. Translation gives CATSEAGAAFSSYNEQFF.